These T cell receptor beta chains were read from a single sample in a study of blood T cell repertoires in COVID-19. Sequenced by immunoSEQ multiplex PCR; TCRdb stores in-frame clones only, minus some. The sample contains roughly 290,000 clones, 89% of which appear only once. Sequences were obtained from peripheral blood. Source of these receptors: a woman aged 55-69 years with acute or convalescent COVID-19. The CDR3 runs from the conserved cysteine through the conserved F or W. D genes are given only for firm matches. The size of a clone is reported for some rows only, either as once, few or many, or as a class for expanded clones.

v_gene,abundance,d_gene,j_gene,CDR3aa,CDR3nt
TRBV24-1,.,.,TRBJ2-1,CATSDSSREQFF,TGTGCCACCAGTGATTCTAGCAGGGAGCAGTTCTTC
TRBV3-1/TRBV3-2,.,.,TRBJ2-2,CASSRLTSRNGELFF,TGTGCCAGCAGCCGTCTCACTAGTCGGAACGGGGAGCTGTTTTTT
TRBV5-6,.,TRBD1,TRBJ1-4,CASSLGWTGDEKLFF,TGTGCCAGCAGCTTGGGTTGGACAGGGGATGAAAAACTGTTTTTT
TRBV28,.,.,TRBJ1-3,CASSLGGAGGNTIYF,TGTGCCAGCAGTTTAGGGGGGGCAGGTGGAAACACCATATATTTT
TRBV28,.,.,TRBJ2-3,CASSYLVSSSTDTQYF,TGTGCCAGCAGTTATCTCGTTTCGAGTAGCACAGATACGCAGTATTTT
TRBV23-1,.,.,TRBJ1-5,CASSQDWPSNQPQHF,TGCGCCAGCAGTCAAGACTGGCCAAGCAATCAGCCCCAGCATTTT
TRBV28,.,.,TRBJ2-1,CASSLTPSYNEQFF,TGTGCCAGCAGTCTCACTCCTTCCTACAATGAGCAGTTCTTC
TRBV7-2,.,TRBD1,TRBJ1-4,CASNRQGSTNEKLFF,TGTGCCAGCAACCGACAGGGATCAACTAATGAAAAACTGTTTTTT
TRBV10-3,.,.,TRBJ2-7,CAISESYRGAGSSYEQYF,TGTGCCATCAGTGAGTCGTATCGGGGGGCTGGTAGCTCCTACGAGCAGTACTTC
TRBV7-2,.,.,TRBJ1-5,CASSFRDSNQPQHF,TGTGCCAGCAGCTTCAGGGATAGCAATCAGCCCCAGCATTTT
TRBV4-2,.,.,TRBJ1-2,CASSQELIPANYGYTF,TGTGCCAGCAGCCAAGAACTAATCCCAGCTAACTATGGCTACACCTTC
TRBV4-3,.,.,TRBJ2-3,CASSQGPPGDTQYF,TGCGCCAGCAGCCAAGGACCCCCGGGAGATACGCAGTATTTT
TRBV30,.,TRBD1,TRBJ1-5,CAWSGTGDQPQHF,TGTGCCTGGAGTGGGACAGGGGACCAGCCCCAGCATTTT
TRBV29-1,.,TRBD1,TRBJ2-7,CSVEARGRPYEQYF,TGCAGCGTTGAGGCCAGGGGGCGCCCCTACGAGCAGTACTTC
TRBV6-4,.,.,TRBJ1-1,CASSAEGGSTEAFF,TGTGCCAGCAGTGCCGAGGGAGGGAGCACTGAAGCTTTCTTT
TRBV4-1,few,TRBD1,TRBJ1-5,CASSQDRAGGSNQPQHF,TGCGCCAGCAGCCAAGATAGGGCAGGGGGATCGAATCAGCCCCAGCATTTT
TRBV6-5,.,TRBD1,TRBJ2-7,CASRRQGSYEQYF,TGTGCCAGCAGGCGACAGGGATCCTACGAGCAGTACTTC
TRBV18,.,TRBD1,TRBJ1-1,CASSPPGTGYTEAFF,TGTGCCAGCTCACCCCCCGGGACAGGTTACACTGAAGCTTTCTTT
TRBV5-6,.,.,TRBJ1-2,CASSLDTYGYTF,TGTGCCAGCAGCTTGGACACCTATGGCTACACCTTC
TRBV27,.,.,TRBJ2-1,CASSLSLREQFF,TGTGCCAGCAGTTTATCCCTCCGTGAGCAGTTCTTC
TRBV11-2,.,.,TRBJ1-1,CASSRGAGKLLEAFF,TGTGCCAGCAGTCGCGGGGCAGGGAAATTACTTGAAGCTTTCTTT
TRBV4-3,.,TRBD2,TRBJ2-3,CASSQDFLAGGPGTDTQYF,TGCGCCAGCAGCCAAGATTTCCTAGCGGGGGGGCCGGGCACAGATACGCAGTATTTT
TRBV19,.,.,TRBJ2-4,CASTAASDRNIQYF,TGTGCCAGTACCGCGGCTAGCGACCGAAACATTCAGTACTTC
TRBV29-1,.,.,TRBJ1-1,CSVEGPAMNTEAFF,TGCAGCGTTGAGGGGCCGGCGATGAACACTGAAGCTTTCTTT
TRBV28,.,.,TRBJ1-2,CASTGRQVKSVLDYGYTF,TGTGCCAGCACCGGCCGACAGGTTAAATCGGTTTTGGACTATGGCTACACCTTC
TRBV9,.,TRBD1,TRBJ2-1,CASSGLGQEQFF,TGTGCCAGCAGCGGCTTGGGACAGGAGCAGTTCTTC
TRBV24-1,.,.,TRBJ2-1,CATSDFKGVSGFSYNEQFF,TGTGCCACCAGTGATTTTAAGGGGGTGAGTGGGTTCTCCTACAATGAGCAGTTCTTC
TRBV4-1,.,.,TRBJ2-2,CASSQERSPNTGELFF,TGCGCCAGCAGCCAAGAGCGGAGCCCGAACACCGGGGAGCTGTTTTTT
TRBV27,.,.,TRBJ1-2,CASSLSSGATYGYTF,TGTGCCAGCAGTTTATCGTCAGGGGCGACCTATGGCTACACCTTC
TRBV19,once,.,TRBJ1-1,CASSLPRAFF,TGTGCCAGTAGTCTGCCGAGGGCTTTCTTT
TRBV28,.,TRBD1,TRBJ2-7,CASSLPGGYEQYF,TGTGCCAGCAGTCTCCCAGGGGGATACGAGCAGTACTTC
TRBV4-1,.,.,TRBJ1-3,CASSQDRSSGNTIYF,TGCGCCAGCAGCCAAGATCGTAGCTCTGGAAACACCATATATTTT
TRBV28,.,TRBD2,TRBJ2-1,CASSPPGLGYNEQFF,TGTGCCAGCAGCCCCCCGGGACTAGGATACAATGAGCAGTTCTTC
TRBV7-9,.,TRBD1,TRBJ1-2,CALLTRPSDRGNYGYTF,TGTGCCCTGCTCACCCGACCATCTGACAGGGGTAACTATGGCTACACCTTC
TRBV7-3,few,TRBD2,TRBJ2-2,CASSLIRLAGGVSGELFF,TGTGCCAGCAGCCTAATTAGACTAGCGGGAGGGGTCAGCGGGGAGCTGTTTTTT
TRBV28,.,.,TRBJ2-1,CASSLRHLGNEQFF,TGTGCCAGCAGTTTGAGGCATCTGGGCAATGAGCAGTTCTTC
TRBV30,once,TRBD1,TRBJ1-4,CAWSRGTGRVGEKLFF,TGTGCCTGGAGTAGGGGGACAGGGCGGGTTGGTGAAAAACTGTTTTTT
TRBV5-5,.,.,TRBJ2-2,CASSPTGSSAGELFF,TGTGCCAGCAGCCCGACAGGAAGCTCAGCCGGGGAGCTGTTTTTT
TRBV6-4,.,TRBD1,TRBJ2-1,CASSPGTGNNEQFF,TGTGCCAGCAGTCCCGGGACAGGCAACAATGAGCAGTTCTTC
TRBV19,.,.,TRBJ2-6,CASSVRGSGANVLTF,TGTGCCAGTAGCGTACGGGGCTCTGGGGCCAACGTCCTGACTTTC
TRBV5-8,.,.,TRBJ2-1,CASSPRGYTNEQFF,TGTGCCAGCAGCCCGCGGGGCTATACCAATGAGCAGTTCTTC
TRBV10-3,.,.,TRBJ2-3,CAINPGGTDTQYF,TGTGCCATCAATCCAGGGGGCACAGATACGCAGTATTTT
TRBV18,.,.,TRBJ1-1,CASSAWTAGGTEAFF,TGTGCCAGCTCGGCCTGGACAGCCGGGGGGACTGAAGCTTTCTTT
TRBV7-6,.,.,TRBJ2-7,CASSLAPGDTYEQYF,TGTGCCAGCAGCTTAGCCCCGGGAGATACCTACGAGCAGTACTTC
TRBV5-6,.,.,TRBJ2-1,CASSQRRSGEQFF,TGTGCCAGCAGCCAAAGGAGGAGCGGTGAGCAGTTCTTC
TRBV5-1,.,TRBD2,TRBJ2-7,CASSLDSGGNGYEQYF,TGCGCCAGCAGCCTAGATAGCGGGGGGAACGGCTACGAGCAGTACTTC
TRBV9,.,TRBD2,TRBJ2-5,CASSPGTSGMETQYF,TGTGCCAGCAGCCCCGGGACTAGCGGGATGGAGACCCAGTACTTC
TRBV7-2,.,TRBD1,TRBJ1-5,CASRLQGSNQPQHF,TGTGCCAGCAGACTACAGGGGAGCAATCAGCCCCAGCATTTT
TRBV7-2,once,.,TRBJ1-1,CASSLMGGVNTEAFF,TGTGCCAGCAGCTTAATGGGAGGAGTGAACACTGAAGCTTTCTTT
TRBV7-2,.,TRBD2,TRBJ2-2,CASSFASGKWRTGELFF,TGTGCCAGCAGCTTCGCTAGCGGGAAGTGGCGCACCGGGGAGCTGTTTTTT
TRBV3-1/TRBV3-2,.,TRBD2,TRBJ2-7,CASSQSLTSGSYEQYF,TGTGCCAGCAGCCAGTCCCTTACTAGCGGATCCTACGAGCAGTACTTC
TRBV19,.,.,TRBJ1-4,CASSISATNEKLFF,TGTGCCAGTAGTATATCCGCAACTAATGAAAAACTGTTTTTT
TRBV7-2,once,.,TRBJ2-7,CASSPITGLTYEQYF,TGTGCCAGCAGCCCTATTACAGGGTTGACCTACGAGCAGTACTTC
TRBV27,few,.,TRBJ2-5,CASSFQGRSETQYF,TGTGCCAGCAGTTTTCAGGGGCGTTCAGAGACCCAGTACTTC
TRBV4-2,few,TRBD1,TRBJ1-1,CASSDRDRGSGTEAFF,TGTGCCAGCAGCGACCGGGACAGGGGGTCGGGGACTGAAGCTTTCTTT